These 20 T cell receptor beta chains were sequenced from one sample in a study of blood T cell repertoires in COVID-19 (dated by TCRdb to the early 2020s). Library preparation used the immunoSEQ multiplex PCR assay. The source is immuneACCESS, and TCRdb retained only in-frame sequences with V and J called. Part of the clones is not carried over; for the studies checked, unresolved V genes explain less than half of this, and the remainder is unexplained. Present in this sample are about 260,000 clones, approximately 85% of which were seen just once. More than 10% of the sample lies in the top ten. The sample comprised peripheral blood. These receptors were taken from a human donor in a cohort sampled during active COVID-19.

The chain carries TRBV5-1 and TRBJ2-6; no definite D call. V was clipped by 1 base and J by 0 bases, with 8 bases between them. This CDR3 has 16 residues. Germline CDR1 and CDR2: SGHRS and YFSETQ. This CDR3 reads CASSLPQNSGANVLTF. CDR3 DNA: TGCGCCAGCAGCTTGCCTCAGAACTCTGGGGCCAACGTCCTGACTTTC.

This sequence joins TRBV28 and TRBJ2-3; D unresolved. The CDR3 consists of 11 residues. Germline values: CDR1 MDHEN, CDR2 SYDVKM. Deletions cut 7 bases from V and 6 bases from J, with 8 bases between. CDR3 sequence: CASTLQDTQYF. In DNA form, the CDR3 reads TGTGCCAGCACCCTCCAGGATACGCAGTATTTT.

The gene calls are TRBV29-1 and TRBJ1-2; weak D call: TRBD1 (5 bases). From germline, CDR1 is SQVTM and CDR2 ANQGSEA. The ends were cut back, 7 bases at V and 7 bases at J, with 10 bases in the middle. The CDR3 contains 10 residues. This CDR3 reads CSALGGGYTF. CDR3 in DNA: TGCAGCGCCCTCGGGGGTGGCTACACCTTC.

The V and J genes are TRBV28 and TRBJ2-1; unclear D gene. The CDR3 is 14 amino acids. V lost 5 bases to trimming and J lost 1 base, with 9 bases between them. Germline CDR1 and CDR2: MDHEN and SYDVKM. The CDR3 bases are TGTGCCAGCAGTGGCTCCGGGTCCTACAATGAGCAGTTCTTC. The encoded protein is CASSGSGSYNEQFF.

The rearrangement uses TRBV12-3 or TRBV12-4 and TRBJ2-5, with D perhaps TRBD1 (6 bases). Deletions cut 6 bases from V and 5 bases from J, with 10 bases between. This CDR3 contains 12 residues. The CDR3 DNA sequence: TGTGCCAGCAGCTCAGGGGACGAGACCCAGTACTTC. Amino acid sequence: CASSSGDETQYF.

This clone appeared once. V gene TRBV7-9 combines with J gene TRBJ1-6; D gene ambiguous. Trimming removed 8 bases at V and 9 bases at J, with 17 bases between. The CDR3 runs 14 residues. Germline V lookup: CDR1 SEHNR, CDR2 FQNEAQ (reference sequence). In DNA, the CDR3 is TGTGCCAGCGGCTCTGGGTCAGGAGGTTCACCCCTCCACTTT. Its protein product is CASGSGSGGSPLHF.

The genes are TRBV28 and TRBJ2-1; D may be TRBD1 (6 bases). The CDR3 consists of 16 residues. With 4 bases removed from V and 7 bases from J, the gap between germline ends came to 20 bases. CDR1 and CDR2 (germline): MDHEN, SYDVKM. The CDR3, as DNA: TGTGCCAGCAGTTCTCGACAGGAGGTAAATTGGAATGAGCAGTTCTTC. As protein: CASSSRQEVNWNEQFF. Filled out from reference TRBV28 and TRBJ2-1, the complete variable domain reads DVKVTQSSRYLVKRTGEKVFLECVQDMDHENMFWYRQDPGLGLRLIYFSYDVKMKEKGDIPEGYSVSREKKERFSLILESASTNQTSMYLCASSSRQEVNWNEQFFGPGTRLTVL.

V gene TRBV5-1 combines with J gene TRBJ1-4; a possible D gene is TRBD1 (5 bases). The germline V gene has CDR1 SGHRS and CDR2 YFSETQ. V shed 5 bases and J shed 3 bases, with 14 bases lying between them. CDR3 length equals 15 residues. Here the CDR3 DNA reads TGCGCCAGCAGGGCCACAGGAGCCTCTAATGAAAAACTGTTTTTT. Protein: CASRATGASNEKLFF.

This rearrangement joins TRBV2 to TRBJ2-3; the match to TRBD2 covers 7 bases. Germline values: CDR1 SNHLY, CDR2 FYNNEI. This CDR3 region has 18 residues. The V segment lost 6 bases and the J segment 0 bases; nucleotides outside the gene matches: 15. CDR3 coding DNA: TGTGCCAGCAGCCACCCCCCCTCTAGCGGACCTAGCACAGATACGCAGTATTTT. Its protein product is CASSHPPSSGPSTDTQYF.

The chain employs TRBV11-2 and TRBJ2-1; 7 bases align to TRBD2. CDR1 SGHAT and CDR2 FQNNGV come from the germline V gene. The CDR3 runs 15 residues. Losses at the gene ends were 6 bases for V and 3 bases for J; bases not matched to a gene: 8. The CDR3 protein is CASSGVAGVYNEQFF. The CDR3 DNA follows: TGTGCCAGCAGTGGGGTGGCGGGAGTCTACAATGAGCAGTTCTTC.

V is TRBV14 and J is TRBJ2-7; 10 bases align to TRBD2. CDR3 length: 18 residues. V shed 6 bases and J 9 bases; nucleotides not matched to a gene: 23. CDR1 and CDR2 from the germline V gene are SGHDN and FVKESK. DNA of the CDR3: TGTGCCAGCAGACCTACCGGGACAGTAGCGGGAGGTCCAGGTGTGCAGTACTTC. Protein sequence: CASRPTGTVAGGPGVQYF.

The chain couples TRBV24-1 to TRBJ2-1, with D possibly TRBD1 on 5 matching bases. Looked up from germline, CDR1 is KGHDR and CDR2 is SFDVKD. CDR3 length: 13 amino acids. Trimming took off 3 bases at V and 7 bases at J, with 9 bases between the two ends. CDR3 coding DNA: TGTGCCACCAGTGATGCAGGGCTAAATGAGCAGTTCTTC. Protein: CATSDAGLNEQFF.

The genes are TRBV29-1 and TRBJ1-2; D might be TRBD1 (5 bases). V was trimmed by 4 bases and J by 5 bases, leaving 11 bases between them. The CDR3 loop spans 12 amino acids. CDR1 is SQVTM, CDR2 ANQGSEA, per germline. The DNA for the CDR3 is TGCAGCGTTGGATCGGGGGGGTATGGCTACACCTTC. Its translation: CSVGSGGYGYTF.

This clone was observed a single time. The chain links TRBV28 to TRBJ1-5; D possibly corresponds to TRBD1 (5 bases). Germline V gene lookup returns CDR1 MDHEN and CDR2 SYDVKM. V lost 5 bases and J 6 bases, leaving 17 bases between the germline ends. The CDR3 covers 15 residues. CDR3 DNA sequence: TGTGCCAGCAGTCCTCCCCCGGGGGGTGTTCAGCCCCAGCATTTT. As protein: CASSPPPGGVQPQHF. Using reference TRBV28 and TRBJ1-5 for the parts outside the CDR3, the full variable domain is DVKVTQSSRYLVKRTGEKVFLECVQDMDHENMFWYRQDPGLGLRLIYFSYDVKMKEKGDIPEGYSVSREKKERFSLILESASTNQTSMYLCASSPPPGGVQPQHFGDGTRLSIL.

This sequence joins TRBV5-6 and TRBJ1-1; D not resolved. V shed 2 bases and J shed 0 bases, with 8 bases lying between them. CDR1 and CDR2 from the germline V gene are SGHDT and YYEEEE. The length of the CDR3 is 14 residues. The CDR3 here is CASSFPGMNTEAFF. The CDR3 DNA reads TGTGCCAGCAGCTTTCCGGGGATGAACACTGAAGCTTTCTTT.

The chain links TRBV4-1 to TRBJ1-2; D unclear. V shed 4 bases and J shed 0 bases, with 21 bases lying between them. In germline, CDR1 is MGHRA, CDR2 YSYEKL. The CDR3 sequence is 18 residues long. The CDR3 loop is CASSPPGVSVLSNYGYTF. The CDR3 region has the DNA TGCGCCAGCAGCCCTCCCGGGGTTTCCGTCCTCTCTAACTATGGCTACACCTTC.

V gene TRBV7-8 combines with J gene TRBJ2-2, with a possible D match to TRBD1 (5 bases). The germline V gene has CDR1 SGHVS and CDR2 FQNEAQ. Trimming removed 5 bases at V and 4 bases at J, with 17 bases between. This CDR3 has 16 residues. The CDR3 reads CASSPQVWWVTGELFF. The CDR3 nucleotides are TGTGCCAGCAGCCCACAGGTTTGGTGGGTCACCGGGGAGCTGTTTTTT.

V usage is TRBV11-2 and J usage is TRBJ2-3, with 13 bases that match TRBD2. CDR3 length: 15 amino acids. CDR1 is SGHAT, CDR2 FQNNGV, per germline. V lost 6 bases to trimming and J lost 3 bases; unmatched junction nucleotides: 3. The CDR3 is CASSLTSGRTDTQYF. In DNA, the CDR3 is TGTGCCAGCAGTCTGACTAGCGGGAGGACAGATACGCAGTATTTT.

This chain links TRBV28 with TRBJ2-5, with D possibly TRBD1 on 6 matching bases. The CDR3 has 15 amino acids. The V end lost 4 bases, the J end lost 5 bases, and 17 bases lay between the germline ends. CDR1 is MDHEN, CDR2 SYDVKM, per germline. CDR3 DNA sequence: TGTGCCAGCAGTTATCCCAGTGGGGGCGGTGAGACCCAGTACTTC. Translation: CASSYPSGGGETQYF.

The chain recombines TRBV27 with TRBJ1-1; no clear D. With 3 bases removed from V and 0 bases from J, the gap between germline ends came to 5 bases. The germline V gene encodes CDR1 MNHEY and CDR2 SMNVEV (reference sequence). The CDR3 spans 13 residues. Here the CDR3 DNA reads TGTGCCAGCAGTTTGAGCTTGAACACTGAAGCTTTCTTT. Amino acid sequence: CASSLSLNTEAFF.